This T cell receptor beta chain was recorded in a study of blood T cells in healthy people across ages (dated by TCRdb to 2015 to 2017). As for the study more broadly: Template switching captured roughly one uniquely barcoded TCR beta cDNA molecule per two T cells in model experiments. The donors were divided into four age groups: young (average about 16 years), middle-aged (about 40), aged (about 61) and long-lived (approximately 74). To avoid experimental bias, donors of different ages were distributed randomly across sequencing lanes. The study measured age-related changes in TCR beta repertoire diversity using deep sequencing normalized with unique cDNA molecular identifiers. Two additional independent replicas of 1 million unique cDNA reads from the same blood draw were analyzed for two donors (one aged 18 to 30 and one aged 80 or older).

Germline trimming: 5 bases from V, 3 bases from J; junction bases outside gene matches: 8. From the cysteine through the phenylalanine, the CDR3 covers 15 amino acids. Only the CDR3 part of the read is kept: 45 bases, read in frame from the first base. From a lookup of the germline V gene, CDR1 and CDR2 are MNHEY and SVGEGT. The 39 donors, aged roughly 6 to 95 years, were systemically healthy Caucasian individuals from Russia. Approximately 9.3 milliliters of peripheral blood were drawn from each donor into EDTA-treated Vacutainer tubes. Ficoll-Paque density-gradient centrifugation was used to isolate PBMCs, with at least 6.5 million per sample. Trizol reagent was used to extract total RNA from PBMCs, with at least 6 micrograms per sample. For every donor, flow cytometry on a PBMC aliquot measured the percentage of naive CD45RAhigh/CD27high T cells. Overall results and qualifications from the work: Donor CMV infection status was unknown, potentially confounding age-related changes in expanded clonotypes. Bulk unsorted PBMC profiling prevented conclusive comparison of naive and antigen-experienced compartments. Estimates of total diversity based on one million sequenced T cells were regarded as lower bounds and as underestimates. Observed TCR beta diversity per million T cells fell roughly linearly with age, and a significant reduction was already apparent by age roughly 40. A strong correlation was found between observed TCR beta diversity and the percentage of naive T cells measured by flow cytometry. The long-lived group showed more naive CD4+ T cells, fewer expanded clones and increased TCR diversity than the aged group, suggesting age selection.

There are many counts of this clonotype. The antigen this receptor binds is unknown. Base qualities are missing; no much larger clone stands one base away. Library construction relied on 5' RACE. The data were produced on an Illumina HiSeq 2500. A second roughly 6 to 11 cycle PCR used a sample-barcoded 5' primer and a J-beta primer mix. A unique molecular identifier was introduced onto each TCR beta cDNA molecule by a template-switch 5' adaptor carrying 12 random nucleotides. Each sample yielded at least 3 million CDR3-containing paired-end reads. First-strand cDNA was synthesized from all RNA with the Mint cDNA synthesis kit, primed by a TRBC-specific oligonucleotide. All cDNA was treated with uracil-DNA glycosylase and then went through a first 18-cycle PCR with the universal primers M1SS and BC2_uni_R. The original pipeline was this. Normalization of each sample was performed by random selection of 1 million high-quality reads, each carrying a distinct molecular identifier. Reads sharing molecular identifiers were discarded rather than binned into consensus sequences. MiTCR, set to a Q25 quality threshold and the strictest error-elimination algorithm, was used for CDR3 identification, clonotype clustering and error correction. A nonparametric unseen species model using Euler transformation provided a lower-bound estimate of total TCR beta diversity. TCRdb took the public reads, trimmed them with fastp at Q25, ran MiXCR for clone calling and kept in-frame beta chains. When rows share a CDR3 protein, they turn into one entry using the most common DNA and genes. In this record, the V and J calls reflect TCRdb's handling and not the investigators' own analysis. The table for this sample lists more than 800,000 distinct CDR3 sequences; 29% of them were counted only once. The ten largest clones take up approximately 15% of the sample.

Material for sequencing was blood. This TCR was recovered from a woman older than 75 in good health. The rearrangement joined TRBV6-2 or TRBV6-3 to TRBJ2-3; 7 bases in between match TRBD2. The sequenced DNA: TGTGCCAGCAGTCCTGGGACTACCGCAACAGATACGCAGTATTTT. Its amino acids are CASSPGTTATDTQYF.